This record covers a single T cell receptor beta chain. As yet, its antigen is unknown. Trimming pared 5 bases from V and 3 bases from J, leaving 14 bases between. The CDR3 sequence is 15 residues long. Germline V lookup: CDR1 LNHDA, CDR2 SQIVND (reference sequence). This sample stems from a study of T cell responses to AZD1222 COVID-19 vaccine. At the level of the study: Doses given second, at about 4 or about 12 weeks, were pooled.

TCRdb's copy holds only in-frame clones and misses some; the assay was immunoSEQ multiplex PCR. The sample consists of around 100,000 clones, around 85% of them appearing once. Study findings and constraints: Among AZD1222 vaccinees, only 5 to 7 were seropositive at baseline.

The chain has TRBV19 and TRBJ1-5, with D unresolved. The clonotype was recovered from an adult in good health. The sequenced sample was peripheral blood, obtained on day 0 of AZD1222 vaccination. DNA for the CDR3: TGTGCCAGTAGTTCGAACCAACGGGCCAATCAGCCCCAGCATTTT. Protein: CASSSNQRANQPQHF.